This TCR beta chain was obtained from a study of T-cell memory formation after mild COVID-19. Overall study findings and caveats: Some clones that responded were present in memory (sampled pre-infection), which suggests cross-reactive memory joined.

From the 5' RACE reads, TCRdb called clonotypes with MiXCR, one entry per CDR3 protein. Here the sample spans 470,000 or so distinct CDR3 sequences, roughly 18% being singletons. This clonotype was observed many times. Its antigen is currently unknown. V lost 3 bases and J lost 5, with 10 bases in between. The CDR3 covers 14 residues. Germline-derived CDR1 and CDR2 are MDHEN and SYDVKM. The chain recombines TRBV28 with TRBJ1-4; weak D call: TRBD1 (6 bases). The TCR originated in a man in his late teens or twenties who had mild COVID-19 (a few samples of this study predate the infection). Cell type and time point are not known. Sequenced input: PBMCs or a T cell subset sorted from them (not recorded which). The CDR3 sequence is CASSLGGRNEKLFF. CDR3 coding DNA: TGTGCCAGCAGTTTGGGGGGGCGAAATGAAAAACTGTTTTTT.